This TCR beta chain was found in a study of radiation and T cells in renal cell carcinoma. Study at large: Nephrectomy followed 15 Gy stereotactic body radiation by 4 weeks. Study-wide findings and caveats: In blood, top tumor clones expanded by 2 weeks, shrinking by 4.

Indicated time point: blood 2 weeks post-SBRT. Treatment described: 15 Gy SBRT to primary tumor, nephrectomy 4 weeks later. This renal cell carcinoma was of the clear cell type. Libraries were prepared by immunoSEQ multiplex PCR; TCRdb keeps only in-frame clonotypes and omits some of them. The table shows about 120,000 clones, with about four fifths occurring only once. V gave up 7 bases and J gave up 6 bases; unmatched junction bases: 7. Germline CDR1 reads SQVTM; CDR2 reads ANQGSEA. This CDR3 spans 13 amino acids. Of note for this clone: What it binds is not known.

This chain joins TRBV29-1 and TRBJ2-3, with 10 bases lining up with TRBD1. The sequence came from a man in his fifties with renal cell carcinoma. The material was blood, obtained from a patient whose treatment included radiotherapy and nephrectomy. The CDR3 region has the DNA TGCAGCGCGTTGACAGGGGGCCCTGATACGCAGTATTTT. Its translation: CSALTGGPDTQYF.